Presented here are 23 T cell receptor beta chains from one specimen sequenced in a study of shared clonotypes between healthy human individuals. Data came from immunoSEQ multiplex PCR; TCRdb stores just in-frame clones and leaves some out. The table records roughly 2.5 million clones, around 94% of them present only once. The specimen was naive CD4+ T cells sorted from blood. Specified subset: CD45RA+ positively selected. The source is a young man in good health.

This rearrangement joins TRBV5-4 to TRBJ2-2; 13 nucleotides line up with TRBD2. Germline-derived CDR1 and CDR2 are SGHNT and YYREEE (reference sequence). The trim removed 3 bases at V and 7 bases at J, leaving 6 bases unmatched. This CDR3 spans 16 amino acids. The CDR3 coding sequence is TGTGCCAGCAGCTCGACTAGCGGGAGGAGAGGCGGGGAGCTGTTTTTT. Protein sequence: CASSSTSGRRGGELFF.

V and J are TRBV19 and TRBJ2-5; possible D gene TRBD1, 5 bases. The germline V gene has CDR1 LNHDA and CDR2 SQIVND (reference sequence). The CDR3 has 14 residues. V lost 6 bases and J 6 bases, leaving 17 bases between the germline ends. The CDR3 spells CASRETGRQKTQYF. CDR3 DNA sequence: TGTGCCAGTAGAGAAACAGGACGCCAGAAGACCCAGTACTTC.

The CDR3: CSARGRDGAFF. As DNA, the CDR3 is TGCAGTGCTAGAGGGCGGGACGGAGCTTTCTTT. The genes are TRBV20-1 and TRBJ1-1; the D gene is possibly TRBD1 (5 bases). In germline, CDR1 is DFQATT, CDR2 SNEGSKA (reference sequence). V lost 1 base and J lost 10, with 10 bases in between. The CDR3 covers 11 residues.

The chain joins TRBV28 to TRBJ2-7, with TRBD1 as a possible D gene (6 bases). V was shortened by 4 bases and J by 5 bases, with 12 bases between the two germline ends. The CDR3 runs to 13 residues. Looked up from germline, CDR1 is MDHEN and CDR2 is SYDVKM. Here the CDR3 reads CASSYRVLNEQYF. CDR3 DNA: TGTGCCAGCAGTTACAGGGTTTTAAACGAGCAGTACTTC.

CDR3 amino acids: CASSLADTNTGELFF. The DNA of the CDR3 is TGTGCCAGCAGCTTAGCGGACACTAACACCGGGGAGCTGTTTTTT. V gene TRBV7-2 combines with J gene TRBJ2-2, with TRBD1 as a possible D gene (5 bases). The V gene's germline CDR1 is SGHTA and CDR2 FQGNSA. The CDR3 has 15 amino acids. The V gene lost 0 bases and the J gene lost 2 bases, with 7 bases spanning the gap.

In DNA form, the CDR3 reads TGTGCCAGCAGACCAACCGGGACAAGGGCGGGGAATGAGCAGTTCTTC. Residues: CASRPTGTRAGNEQFF. The J gene is TRBJ2-1, the V gene TRBV28; either TRBD1 or TRBD2 may fit D (6 bases each). In germline, CDR1 is MDHEN, CDR2 SYDVKM. The CDR3 extends over 16 amino acids. V was cut by 6 bases and J by 7 bases, with 22 bases left in between.

The rearrangement uses TRBV28 and TRBJ2-7; D unresolved. CDR3 length equals 13 residues. CDR1 and CDR2 (germline): MDHEN, SYDVKM. The V gene lost 7 bases and the J gene lost 6 bases, with 16 bases spanning the gap. As DNA, the CDR3 is TGTGCCAGCACCCTCGGGCCCATCGGCGAGCAGTACTTC. This translates into CASTLGPIGEQYF. Full variable domain (outside the CDR3, taken from reference TRBV28 and TRBJ2-7): DVKVTQSSRYLVKRTGEKVFLECVQDMDHENMFWYRQDPGLGLRLIYFSYDVKMKEKGDIPEGYSVSREKKERFSLILESASTNQTSMYLCASTLGPIGEQYFGPGTRLTVT.

The rearrangement uses TRBV19 and TRBJ1-2, with TRBD1 matching 9 bases. This CDR3 comprises 16 residues. In germline, CDR1 is LNHDA, CDR2 SQIVND (reference sequence). V shed 5 bases and J 0 bases; nucleotides not matched to a gene: 7. CDR3 residues: CASSLPGQGTNYGYTF. CDR3 coding DNA: TGTGCCAGTAGTCTCCCCGGACAGGGGACTAACTATGGCTACACCTTC.

The V and J genes are TRBV5-4 and TRBJ2-3; 8 nucleotides match TRBD1. Trimming took 0 bases from V and 4 from J; bases not matched to a gene: 4. This CDR3 region has 15 residues. CDR1 and CDR2 (germline): SGHNT, YYREEE (reference sequence). CDR3 bases: TGTGCCAGCAGCTTGGGACAGGGGAGCGCAGATACGCAGTATTTT. The encoded protein is CASSLGQGSADTQYF. The full variable domain, in which reference TRBV5-4 and TRBJ2-3 provide the parts outside the CDR3, is ETGVTQSPTHLIKTRGQQVTLRCSSQSGHNTVSWYQQALGQGPQFIFQYYREEENGRGNFPPRFSGLQFPNYSSELNVNALELDDSALYLCASSLGQGSADTQYFGPGTRLTVL.

The gene calls are TRBV4-1 and TRBJ1-4, with a possible D match to TRBD1 (6 bases). Germline loops: CDR1 MGHRA, CDR2 YSYEKL. CDR3 length: 17 amino acids. The V gene lost 3 bases and the J gene lost 0 bases, with 14 bases spanning the gap. Here the CDR3 DNA reads TGCGCCAGCAGCCAGGGCAGGGGATTCGCAACTAATGAAAAACTGTTTTTT. Translated, it gives CASSQGRGFATNEKLFF.

V is TRBV7-6 and J is TRBJ2-1; 13 bases are shared with TRBD2. Germline values: CDR1 SGHVS, CDR2 FNYEAQ. Trimming at V came to 5 bases and at J to 0 bases, leaving 7 bases not matched to a gene. This CDR3 is built from 18 residues. CDR3 in DNA: TGTGCCAGCAGCCTGACTAGCGGGGGGCCGGGCTCCTACAATGAGCAGTTCTTC. Its translation: CASSLTSGGPGSYNEQFF.

This clone was recorded once. This rearrangement joins TRBV29-1 to TRBJ2-5, with TRBD1 matching over 7 bases. V dropped 6 bases and J dropped 3; count of bases not matched to a gene: 10. In germline, CDR1 is SQVTM, CDR2 ANQGSEA. The CDR3 has 14 amino acids. CDR3 nucleotides: TGCAGCGTAAAAGCCGGGACAGCCAAAGAGACCCAGTACTTC. Residues: CSVKAGTAKETQYF.

J is TRBJ2-7 and V is TRBV15, with a tentative D call TRBD1 (7 bases). The germline CDR1 and CDR2 sequences are LNHNV and YYDKDF (reference sequence). Trimming took 3 bases from V and 2 from J, leaving 11 bases between them. This CDR3 is built from 14 residues. The CDR3 region is CATSSGGGPYEQYF. The CDR3 bases are TGTGCCACCAGCAGTGGAGGGGGCCCCTACGAGCAGTACTTC.

This clone was counted once. This chain links TRBV28 with TRBJ2-7; TRBD2 might be the D (5 bases). V was cut by 5 bases and J by 2 bases, with 19 bases left in between. Germline CDR1 MDHEN, CDR2 SYDVKM. The CDR3 is 16 residues long. CDR3 residues: CASSPIARRLTYEQYF. The CDR3 region has the DNA TGTGCCAGCAGTCCCATAGCTCGGAGGTTAACCTACGAGCAGTACTTC. Together with reference TRBV28 and TRBJ2-7, the CDR3 gives the full variable domain: DVKVTQSSRYLVKRTGEKVFLECVQDMDHENMFWYRQDPGLGLRLIYFSYDVKMKEKGDIPEGYSVSREKKERFSLILESASTNQTSMYLCASSPIARRLTYEQYFGPGTRLTVT.

The chain has TRBV5-4 and TRBJ2-7; 9 nucleotides line up with TRBD2. CDR1 and CDR2 (germline): SGHNT, YYREEE (reference sequence). The CDR3 sequence is 17 residues long. Germline trimming cut 3 bases from V and 2 bases from J; bases unmatched to any gene: 12. CDR3 residues: CASSSSSGGEMPYEQYF. DNA of the CDR3: TGTGCCAGCAGCTCGAGTAGCGGGGGAGAAATGCCCTACGAGCAGTACTTC.

V usage is TRBV18 and J usage is TRBJ2-7; 7 positions match TRBD2. V dropped 0 bases and J dropped 5; count of bases not matched to a gene: 4. This CDR3 contains 14 residues. Germline assignment: CDR1 KGHSH and CDR2 LQKENI. The CDR3 region has the DNA TGTGCCAGCTCACCACCGGGCGGGAGCAACGAGCAGTACTTC. This sequence encodes CASSPPGGSNEQYF.

This clone was counted a single time. The chain combines TRBV10-3 with TRBJ2-3; no reliable D call. V was shortened by 2 bases and J by 3 bases, with 9 bases between the two germline ends. Germline values: CDR1 ENHRY, CDR2 SYGVKD. The CDR3 is 14 residues long. CDR3 residues: CAISEGVETDTQYF. CDR3 in DNA: TGTGCCATCAGTGAGGGCGTTGAGACAGATACGCAGTATTTT.

The DNA for the CDR3 is TGTGCCACCAGACTAGCGGGAGCTGGGGAGCTGTTTTTT. This sequence encodes CATRLAGAGELFF. V is TRBV15 and J is TRBJ2-2, with TRBD2 identical over 11 bases. The CDR3 spans 13 residues. The V gene's germline CDR1 is LNHNV and CDR2 YYDKDF (reference sequence). The V and J ends lost 6 bases and 8 bases, in that order; junction bases with no gene match: 2.

The chain employs TRBV28 and TRBJ2-1; D call uncertain. With 5 bases removed from V and 10 bases from J, the gap between germline ends came to 18 bases. This CDR3 has 14 amino acids. Germline-derived CDR1 and CDR2 are MDHEN and SYDVKM. The DNA for the CDR3 is TGTGCCAGCAGTCCACCCGGCCCCTGGATCGAGCAGTTCTTC. It codes for CASSPPGPWIEQFF.

This sequence joins TRBV11-2 and TRBJ2-3; tentatively, D is TRBD1 or TRBD2 (6 bases each). V was shortened by 2 bases and J by 8 bases, with 11 bases between the two germline ends. Germline CDR1 reads SGHAT; CDR2 reads FQNNGV. This CDR3 has 13 amino acids. DNA of the CDR3: TGTGCCAGCAGCTTAAGTGAGGGGGGTACGCAGTATTTT. It translates to CASSLSEGGTQYF.

This chain uses TRBV6-5 with TRBJ2-2; D may correspond to TRBD1 or TRBD2 (5 bases each). CDR3 length: 14 amino acids. Germline CDR1 is MNHEY and CDR2 is SVGAGI. The ends were cut back, 7 bases at V and 1 base at J, with 10 bases in the middle. The CDR3 region is CASKTGRNTGELFF. CDR3 nucleotide sequence: TGTGCCAGCAAAACGGGGCGGAACACCGGGGAGCTGTTTTTT.

This clone was seen just once. Other nucleotide sequences from this sample produce the same CDR3. V gene TRBV6-5 combines with J gene TRBJ1-2; 9 nucleotides agree with TRBD1. The CDR3 extends over 13 amino acids. CDR1 MNHEY and CDR2 SVGAGI come from the germline V gene. The J segment lost 4 bases and the V segment lost 6 bases, leaving 3 bases of the junction unmatched. The CDR3 DNA sequence: TGTGCCAGCAGAATGACAGGGGGCTATGGCTACACCTTC. This encodes CASRMTGGYGYTF.

The J gene is TRBJ1-4, the V gene TRBV7-6; no definite D call. V was trimmed by 5 bases and J by 6 bases, leaving 13 bases between them. The CDR3 contains 14 residues. Per the germline V gene, CDR1 is SGHVS and CDR2 is FNYEAQ. This CDR3 reads CASSLSLWDEKLFF. In DNA, the CDR3 is TGTGCCAGCAGCCTAAGTTTGTGGGATGAAAAACTGTTTTTT.